The 28 T cell receptor beta chains listed next were all sequenced from one sample in a study of neoadjuvant anti-PD-1 for oral cavity cancer. Sequencing used immunoSEQ multiplex PCR; TCRdb keeps in-frame clones, though not all of them. Among 10,000 to 11,000 clones listed, about 50% were seen once. Sequencing was performed on tumor tissue, taken before nivolumab (anti-PD-1) treatment. Receptor source: a person aged 35 to 85 with oral cavity squamous cell carcinoma.

This clone has just a few counts. This rearrangement joins TRBV9 to TRBJ1-2; no firm D call. The length of the CDR3 is 13 residues. Germline lookup yields CDR1 SGDLS and CDR2 YYNGEE. V gave up 0 bases and J gave up 8 bases, with 11 bases separating them. The CDR3, as DNA: TGTGCCAGCAGCGTAGTTTACACCGGGGGCTACACCTTC. Its protein is CASSVVYTGGYTF.

The chain uses TRBV5-1 and TRBJ1-1; TRBD1 matches 9 bases. Germline assignment: CDR1 SGHRS and CDR2 YFSETQ. With V trimmed by 0 bases and J by 5 bases, 5 bases remained unmatched. The CDR3 extends over 15 amino acids. CDR3 DNA sequence: TGCGCCAGCAGCTTGGGCGGACAGGGGTATACTGAAGCTTTCTTT. This translates into CASSLGGQGYTEAFF. The full variable domain, in which reference TRBV5-1 and TRBJ1-1 provide the parts outside the CDR3, is KAGVTQTPRYLIKTRGQQVTLSCSPISGHRSVSWYQQTPGQGLQFLFEYFSETQRNKGNFPGRFSGRQFSNSRSEMNVSTLELGDSALYLCASSLGGQGYTEAFFGQGTRLTVV.

J is TRBJ1-4 and V is TRBV28; 7 bases align to TRBD1. Trimming removed 4 bases from V and 7 bases from J; junction bases left unmatched: 6. There are 14 residues in the CDR3. Looked up from germline, CDR1 is MDHEN and CDR2 is SYDVKM. The CDR3 protein is CASSSTGQSEKLFF. As DNA, the CDR3 is TGTGCCAGCAGTTCGACAGGGCAATCTGAAAAACTGTTTTTT.

This clone was recorded only once. This chain uses TRBV5-6 with TRBJ2-1, with D possibly matching TRBD2 (5 bases). Germline lookup yields CDR1 SGHDT and CDR2 YYEEEE. This CDR3 has 14 amino acids. V lost 4 bases and J lost 9, with 17 bases in between. CDR3 in DNA: TGTGCCAGCAGCAACAACCCGGGGAGCGGTGAGCAGTTCTTC. Translating gives CASSNNPGSGEQFF.

Only a few counts were recorded for this clone. The rearrangement joins TRBV5-5 to TRBJ2-2; TRBD1 matches at 8 bases. This CDR3 is 12 amino acids long. The germline gives CDR1 SGHKS, CDR2 YYEKEE (reference sequence). V shed 6 bases and J 6 bases; nucleotides not matched to a gene: 1. CDR3 DNA: TGTGCCAGCACGACAGGGGCCGGGGAGCTGTTTTTT. This translates into CASTTGAGELFF.

This clone was seen a handful of times. The chain is built from TRBV5-1 and TRBJ2-2; no firm D call. This CDR3 has 15 amino acids. In germline, CDR1 is SGHRS, CDR2 YFSETQ. Trimming left V 0 bases short and J 0 bases short, with 6 bases between. Here the CDR3 reads CASSLDGPNTGELFF. CDR3 sequence (DNA): TGCGCCAGCAGCTTGGATGGGCCGAACACCGGGGAGCTGTTTTTT.

This chain joins TRBV7-9 and TRBJ1-2; D possibly corresponds to TRBD1 (5 bases). The length of the CDR3 is 15 residues. From germline, CDR1 is SEHNR and CDR2 FQNEAQ (reference sequence). Trimming took off 5 bases at V and 13 bases at J, with 26 bases between the two ends. The CDR3 spells CASSGGSGIPRLFTF. As DNA, the CDR3 is TGTGCCAGCAGCGGGGGGTCAGGGATACCCCGCCTCTTCACCTTC.

The rearrangement joins TRBV5-5 to TRBJ2-5; D is ambiguous. This CDR3 is built from 15 residues. CDR1 is SGHKS, CDR2 YYEKEE, per germline (reference sequence). Deletions cut 0 bases from V and 2 bases from J, with 11 bases between. CDR3 residues: CASSLGETLQETQYF. The CDR3 DNA is TGTGCCAGCAGCTTGGGCGAAACCCTTCAAGAGACCCAGTACTTC. The variable domain in full, completed from reference TRBV5-5 and TRBJ2-5, reads DAGVTQSPTHLIKTRGQQVTLRCSPISGHKSVSWYQQVLGQGPQFIFQYYEKEERGRGNFPDRFSARQFPNYSSELNVNALLLGDSALYLCASSLGETLQETQYFGPGTRLLVL.

This clone has just a few counts. J is TRBJ2-2 and V is TRBV7-6, with 7 nucleotides matching TRBD2. Germline assignment: CDR1 SGHVS and CDR2 FNYEAQ. Trimming cost V 5 bases and J 8 bases; bases outside gene matches: 8. The CDR3 is made up of 14 amino acids. The CDR3 reads CASSGTTFGGELFF. The CDR3 DNA follows: TGTGCCAGCAGCGGGACTACTTTCGGAGGGGAGCTGTTTTTT.

The chain couples TRBV4-3 to TRBJ2-2, with no clear D. The CDR3 sequence is 15 residues long. Deletions cut 4 bases from V and 6 bases from J, with 15 bases between. Germline CDR1 and CDR2: LGHNA and YSLEER. The CDR3 DNA is TGCGCCAGCAGCCTGTTCGGAATAGGTGCCGGGGAGCTGTTTTTT. Amino acid sequence: CASSLFGIGAGELFF.

This clone ranks as medium-sized. The V and J genes are TRBV2 and TRBJ1-2; the D gene is possibly TRBD1 (5 bases). The CDR3 is made up of 13 amino acids. Germline loops: CDR1 SNHLY, CDR2 FYNNEI. Trimming removed 3 bases from V and 4 bases from J, with 9 bases in between. The CDR3 coding sequence is TGTGCCAGCAGTGACAACAGGTTCTATGGCTACACCTTC. This encodes CASSDNRFYGYTF.

This chain links TRBV29-1 with TRBJ2-3, with 7 bases lining up with TRBD2. The CDR3 runs to 13 residues. V shed 7 bases and J 2 bases; nucleotides not matched to a gene: 6. Germline lookup yields CDR1 SQVTM and CDR2 ANQGSEA. The CDR3 nucleotides read TGCAGCGGGGGGGGACTTCTCACAGATACGCAGTATTTT. Translation: CSGGGLLTDTQYF.

By frequency in the sample, this clone is medium-sized. The V gene is TRBV7-9, the J gene TRBJ1-2; a weak D match, TRBD1 (5 bases). CDR1 SEHNR and CDR2 FQNEAQ come from the germline V gene (reference sequence). This CDR3 has 13 amino acids. Trimming removed 5 bases from V and 4 bases from J, with 11 bases in between. DNA of the CDR3: TGTGCCAGCAGCCGAGACAGCACCTATGGCTACACCTTC. Translated, it gives CASSRDSTYGYTF. Complete variable domain (other parts from reference TRBV7-9 and TRBJ1-2): DTGVSQNPRHKITKRGQNVTFRCDPISEHNRLYWYRQTLGQGPEFLTYFQNEAQLEKSRLLSDRFSAERPKGSFSTLEIQRTEQGDSAMYLCASSRDSTYGYTFGSGTRLTVV.

This clone was detected only a few times. The V gene is TRBV7-9, the J gene TRBJ2-1; TRBD1 matches 8 bases. The J segment lost 6 bases and the V segment lost 2 bases, leaving 6 bases of the junction unmatched. The germline CDR1 and CDR2 sequences are SEHNR and FQNEAQ (reference sequence). The CDR3 loop spans 15 amino acids. The CDR3 nucleotides are TGTGCCAGCAGCTTACGGGGACAGGCGAGCAATGAGCAGTTCTTC. This encodes CASSLRGQASNEQFF. Supplemented by reference TRBV7-9 and TRBJ2-1, the full variable domain reads DTGVSQNPRHKITKRGQNVTFRCDPISEHNRLYWYRQTLGQGPEFLTYFQNEAQLEKSRLLSDRFSAERPKGSFSTLEIQRTEQGDSAMYLCASSLRGQASNEQFFGPGTRLTVL.

This clone was counted a few times. The rearrangement links TRBV5-5 to TRBJ1-3; possibly TRBD1 for D (5 bases). Looked up from germline, CDR1 is SGHKS and CDR2 is YYEKEE (reference sequence). The V and J ends lost 1 base and 0 bases respectively, with 8 bases between them. This CDR3 has 15 amino acids. DNA of the CDR3: TGTGCCAGCAGCTTGAGGGGCCACTCTGGAAACACCATATATTTT. It is translated as CASSLRGHSGNTIYF.

The gene calls are TRBV4-1 and TRBJ2-7; TRBD2 matches at 7 bases. Trimming cost V 3 bases and J 2 bases; bases outside gene matches: 7. Germline V gene data show CDR1 as MGHRA and CDR2 as YSYEKL. This CDR3 is 15 amino acids long. This chain's CDR3 is CASSQGSGSAYEQYF. The CDR3 DNA follows: TGCGCCAGCAGCCAGGGTAGCGGGTCCGCCTACGAGCAGTACTTC.

The chain is built from TRBV9 and TRBJ2-1, with 9 positions matching TRBD2. Germline CDR1 and CDR2: SGDLS and YYNGEE. The V segment lost 3 bases and the J segment 10 bases; nucleotides outside the gene matches: 11. This CDR3 has 15 amino acids. CDR3 nucleotides: TGTGCCAGCAGCGGGGAGCGGGGGGCAGGAGGGGAGCAGTTCTTC. Protein product: CASSGERGAGGEQFF.

This clone has only a few counts. CDR3 DNA sequence: TGTGCCAGCAGGAAACAGGGGTGGAATGAGCAGTTCTTC. Encoded protein: CASRKQGWNEQFF. The chain links TRBV5-4 to TRBJ2-1, with TRBD1 matching over 7 bases. Per germline, CDR1 SGHNT and CDR2 YYREEE (reference sequence). Trimming at V came to 5 bases and at J to 7 bases, leaving 6 bases not matched to a gene. This CDR3 is 13 amino acids long. The full variable domain, in which reference TRBV5-4 and TRBJ2-1 provide the parts outside the CDR3, is ETGVTQSPTHLIKTRGQQVTLRCSSQSGHNTVSWYQQALGQGPQFIFQYYREEENGRGNFPPRFSGLQFPNYSSELNVNALELDDSALYLCASRKQGWNEQFFGPGTRLTVL.

This clone was observed a few times. This chain uses TRBV7-2 with TRBJ1-3; the match to TRBD1 covers 7 bases. This CDR3 region has 15 residues. Germline V gene sequence: CDR1 SGHTA, CDR2 FQGNSA. Trimming at V came to 1 base and at J to 4 bases, leaving 4 bases not matched to a gene. CDR3 in amino acids: CASSLDGQDGNTIYF. CDR3 sequence (DNA): TGTGCCAGCAGCTTAGACGGACAGGACGGAAACACCATATATTTT.

V is TRBV28 and J is TRBJ1-6; D is possibly TRBD1 (5 bases). The V and J ends lost 4 bases and 8 bases respectively, with 9 bases between them. The CDR3 contains 13 residues. Germline lookup yields CDR1 MDHEN and CDR2 SYDVKM. In nucleotides, the CDR3 is TGTGCCAGCAGTTCCTTCAGGGATTCACCCCTCCACTTT. This gives the protein CASSSFRDSPLHF. The complete variable domain, with remaining parts taken from reference TRBV28 and TRBJ1-6, reads DVKVTQSSRYLVKRTGEKVFLECVQDMDHENMFWYRQDPGLGLRLIYFSYDVKMKEKGDIPEGYSVSREKKERFSLILESASTNQTSMYLCASSSFRDSPLHFGNGTRLTVT.

In its sample, this clone is medium-sized. The rearrangement links TRBV5-1 to TRBJ1-2; 7 bases match TRBD1. Germline-derived CDR1 and CDR2 are SGHRS and YFSETQ. This CDR3 has 13 residues. The V and J ends lost 0 bases and 8 bases, in that order; junction bases with no gene match: 4. The CDR3 loop is CASSLDRGLGYTF. CDR3 coding DNA: TGCGCCAGCAGCTTGGACAGGGGTCTCGGCTACACCTTC.

V and J are TRBV6-5 and TRBJ2-3; D may correspond to TRBD1 or TRBD2 (5 bases each). Germline V lookup: CDR1 MNHEY, CDR2 SVGAGI. Trimming took off 6 bases at V and 14 bases at J, with 15 bases between the two ends. This CDR3 region has 11 residues. DNA for the CDR3: TGTGCCAGCAGCTTGGGGGACCGGCGGTATTTT. Amino acids: CASSLGDRRYF.

The chain joins TRBV11-2 to TRBJ2-1; tentative D call: TRBD1 (6 bases). The V and J ends lost 2 bases and 4 bases respectively, with 12 bases between them. The CDR3 is 15 amino acids. CDR1 and CDR2 from the germline V gene are SGHAT and FQNNGV. The CDR3 DNA is TGTGCCAGCAGCTTAAGCCCAGGACAGTACAATGAGCAGTTCTTC. Its translation: CASSLSPGQYNEQFF.

The rearrangement links TRBV6-6 to TRBJ1-1; 8 bases line up with TRBD1. Germline CDR1 MNHNY, CDR2 SVGAGI (reference sequence). Trimming removed 6 bases from V and 1 base from J; junction bases left unmatched: 7. The CDR3 length is 15 residues. The CDR3 bases are TGTGCCAGCAGATTACAGGGGGTGCCGAACACTGAAGCTTTCTTT. Residues: CASRLQGVPNTEAFF.

This sequence joins TRBV28 and TRBJ1-2; D may be TRBD1 (6 bases). Trimming shortened V by 5 bases and J by 2 bases, and 9 bases separated the two germline ends. Germline CDR1 reads MDHEN; CDR2 reads SYDVKM. The CDR3 totals 13 residues. The CDR3 DNA reads as TGTGCCAGCAGTCTAGGACAGAACTATGGCTACACCTTC. The encoded protein is CASSLGQNYGYTF.

This clone is labeled medium-sized. This chain joins TRBV7-2 and TRBJ2-1; 11 bases are shared with TRBD2. With 0 bases clipped from V and 4 bases from J, the junction kept 5 bases outside the gene matches. The CDR3 is 17 residues long. Germline V CDR1 and CDR2: SGHTA, FQGNSA. The CDR3 DNA follows: TGTGCCAGCAGCTTAGCAACTAGCGGGGGCCCTTACAATGAGCAGTTCTTC. The encoded protein is CASSLATSGGPYNEQFF.

The rearrangement joins TRBV2 to TRBJ1-6; no clear D gene. V dropped 2 bases and J dropped 0 bases, with 8 bases sitting between them. The CDR3 covers 16 residues. Germline V gene sequence: CDR1 SNHLY, CDR2 FYNNEI. The CDR3 sequence is CASSEREGSYNSPLHF. CDR3 DNA: TGTGCCAGCAGTGAAAGGGAAGGCTCCTATAATTCACCCCTCCACTTT.

This clone was detected a few times. This chain uses TRBV25-1 with TRBJ2-2; 9 positions match TRBD1. The CDR3 is 15 amino acids. After removal of 7 bases from V and 6 bases from J, the junction contained 9 bases not matched to a gene. Germline V gene data show CDR1 as MGHDK and CDR2 as SYGVNS. The CDR3 loop is CASTLGTGRPGELFF. The CDR3 nucleotides read TGTGCCAGCACCCTAGGGACAGGGCGCCCCGGGGAGCTGTTTTTT.